One sample yielded the 30 T cell receptor beta chains listed below, sequenced in a study of blood T cell repertoires in COVID-19 (dated by TCRdb to 2018 to 2020). Receptor amplification or capture employed the immunoSEQ multiplex PCR assay. Held by TCRdb, this immuneACCESS table contains in-frame sequences only and omits some clones. Under half of the omission traces to an unresolved V gene where checked; the cause of the rest is unknown. Counted in this sample were approximately 38,000 clones; about nine tenths of them appeared once. Of the sample, approximately 25% falls within the top ten clones. The sequencing input was peripheral blood. These receptors were obtained from a man in his forties or fifties with active or convalescent COVID-19.

This rearrangement joins TRBV5-5 to TRBJ2-7; a possible D gene is TRBD2 (6 bases). This CDR3 is built from 14 residues. The germline V gene has CDR1 SGHKS and CDR2 YYEKEE (reference sequence). The V end was cut by 4 bases, the J end by 7 bases, with 18 bases between. In nucleotides, the CDR3 is TGTGCCAGCAGCCCGCGCGGGGTTAGCCCGGAGCAGTACTTC. Translated: CASSPRGVSPEQYF.

The sample holds one count of this clone. The J gene is TRBJ1-6, the V gene TRBV28; 9 bases match TRBD1. CDR3 size: 14 residues. The ends lost 5 bases at V and 11 bases at J; junction bases unmatched: 7. The germline CDR1 and CDR2 sequences are MDHEN and SYDVKM. CDR3: CASSLGTGPPPLHF. For the CDR3, the DNA is TGTGCCAGCAGTCTAGGGACAGGGCCCCCACCCCTCCACTTT.

The chain uses TRBV25-1 and TRBJ2-1; 7 positions agree with TRBD2. CDR1 is MGHDK and CDR2 is SYGVNS in the germline V gene. The CDR3 has 14 amino acids. Trimming at V came to 5 bases and at J to 9 bases, leaving 10 bases not matched to a gene. CDR3 nucleotide sequence: TGTGCCAGCAGTATCCAAGCGGGGACGGGTGAGCAGTTCTTC. Translating gives CASSIQAGTGEQFF. The full variable domain, completed using reference TRBV25-1 and TRBJ2-1, is EADIYQTPRYLVIGTGKKITLECSQTMGHDKMYWYQQDPGMELHLIHYSYGVNSTEKGDLSSESTVSRIRTEHFPLTLESARPSHTSQYLCASSIQAGTGEQFFGPGTRLTVL.

The V gene is TRBV6-5, the J gene TRBJ1-4; D uncertain. Per the germline V gene, CDR1 is MNHEY and CDR2 is SVGAGI. V lost 2 bases and J lost 6, with 7 bases in between. This CDR3 is 13 amino acids long. In DNA, the CDR3 is TGTGCCAGCAGTTACCCCCCTTATGAAAAACTGTTTTTT. The encoded protein is CASSYPPYEKLFF.

This clone was observed a handful of times. The chain joins TRBV2 to TRBJ2-2; D call uncertain. Germline lookup yields CDR1 SNHLY and CDR2 FYNNEI. The CDR3 contains 15 residues. Trimming removed 0 bases at V and 1 base at J, with 6 bases between. The CDR3 sequence is CASSEAAVNTGELFF. Written as DNA, the CDR3 is TGTGCCAGCAGTGAAGCGGCGGTGAACACCGGGGAGCTGTTTTTT.

This chain joins TRBV6-1 and TRBJ1-5, with no clear D. This CDR3 is built from 17 residues. Germline CDR1 MNHNS, CDR2 SASEGT. Trimming pared 2 bases from V and 0 bases from J, leaving 14 bases between. The CDR3 reads CASSELQSVYSNQPQHF. The CDR3 coding sequence is TGTGCCAGCAGTGAACTACAGTCTGTTTATAGCAATCAGCCCCAGCATTTT.

The V and J genes are TRBV29-1 and TRBJ2-1; 7 bases agree with TRBD2. Germline-derived CDR1 and CDR2 are SQVTM and ANQGSEA. V gave up 7 bases and J gave up 8 bases; unmatched junction bases: 11. This CDR3 spans 13 amino acids. In DNA form, the CDR3 reads TGCAGCGCAAAGGGAGGGACGGGTTATGAGCAGTTCTTC. Translating it yields CSAKGGTGYEQFF.

J is TRBJ2-7 and V is TRBV5-5; D not resolved. Between the trimmed V and J ends, which lost 2 bases and 2 bases, there was a span of 11 bases. The germline V gene encodes CDR1 SGHKS and CDR2 YYEKEE (reference sequence). This CDR3 has 14 residues. The CDR3 DNA reads TGTGCCAGCAGCTTTAACAGACCACCCTACGAGCAGTACTTC. It encodes CASSFNRPPYEQYF.

The V and J genes are TRBV5-1 and TRBJ1-1; a possible D gene is TRBD1 (6 bases). Trimming cost V 6 bases and J 6 bases, with 15 bases left between them. The CDR3 spans 13 residues. Germline V gene data show CDR1 as SGHRS and CDR2 as YFSETQ. This CDR3 reads CASKGGVGSEAFF. The CDR3 nucleotides are TGCGCCAGCAAAGGGGGGGTAGGCTCTGAAGCTTTCTTT.

The chain couples TRBV6-5 to TRBJ2-7, with no clear D. With 10 bases removed from V and 2 bases from J, the gap between germline ends came to 12 bases. CDR3 length: 12 amino acids. Germline V gives CDR1 MNHEY, CDR2 SVGAGI. In nucleotides, the CDR3 is TGTGCCACCCGAGACCGGGCCTACGAGCAGTACTTC. Amino acids: CATRDRAYEQYF.

V usage is TRBV4-1 and J usage is TRBJ1-4; D might be TRBD1 (5 bases). This CDR3 region has 16 residues. The V gene lost 1 base and the J gene lost 6 bases, with 15 bases spanning the gap. CDR1 MGHRA and CDR2 YSYEKL come from the germline V gene. The CDR3 here is CASSQGNRPTHEKLFF. CDR3 DNA: TGCGCCAGCAGCCAAGGAAACAGGCCCACGCATGAAAAACTGTTTTTT.

V is TRBV19 and J is TRBJ2-2, with 8 bases that match TRBD1. Germline CDR1 reads LNHDA; CDR2 reads SQIVND (reference sequence). This CDR3 spans 16 amino acids. V gave up 7 bases and J gave up 0 bases; unmatched junction bases: 7. CDR3 sequence (DNA): TGTGCCAGTACCCACCAGGGGGCCGCGAACACCGGGGAGCTGTTTTTT. This translates into CASTHQGAANTGELFF.

The V gene is TRBV21-1, the J gene TRBJ2-7; whether TRBD2, the table's D call, matches the DNA was not checked. TRBV21-1 is given as a pseudogene. The CDR3 contains 16 residues. CDR3 residues: CASSKAFSGSSYEQYV. DNA of the CDR3: TGTGCCAGCAGCAAAGCCTTTAGCGGCAGCTCCTACGAGCAGTACGTC.

This clone was counted a single time. The chain joins TRBV27 to TRBJ2-3; TRBD2 is a possible D gene (5 bases). Germline V lookup: CDR1 MNHEY, CDR2 SMNVEV (reference sequence). The length of the CDR3 is 14 residues. The V and J ends lost 5 bases and 6 bases respectively, with 15 bases between them. The CDR3 sequence: CASSPLRGGDTQYF. The DNA for the CDR3 is TGTGCCAGCAGTCCCCTTCGGGGTGGCGATACGCAGTATTTT.

The chain recombines TRBV7-8 with TRBJ1-2, with a possible D match to TRBD1 (6 bases). CDR1 SGHVS and CDR2 FQNEAQ come from the germline V gene. The ends were cut back, 2 bases at V and 6 bases at J, with 13 bases in the middle. This CDR3 spans 14 amino acids. The CDR3 region is CASSLSGGADGYTF. The CDR3 DNA follows: TGTGCCAGCAGCTTATCGGGGGGCGCGGATGGCTACACCTTC.

The genes are TRBV7-9 and TRBJ2-7; 7 bases are shared with TRBD2. There are 12 residues in the CDR3. The V segment lost 7 bases and the J segment 4 bases; nucleotides outside the gene matches: 4. In germline, CDR1 is SEHNR, CDR2 FQNEAQ (reference sequence). The CDR3: CASNPGGYEQYF. The CDR3 DNA sequence: TGTGCCAGCAACCCCGGGGGGTACGAGCAGTACTTC.

This clone came up a few times. This chain joins TRBV5-4 and TRBJ1-3; D possibly corresponds to TRBD1 (5 bases). Trimming took off 2 bases at V and 2 bases at J, with 8 bases between the two ends. The germline CDR1 and CDR2 sequences are SGHNT and YYREEE (reference sequence). There are 14 residues in the CDR3. For the CDR3, the DNA is TGTGCCAGCAGCTTAGACAGCACTGGAAACACCATATATTTT. This codes for CASSLDSTGNTIYF.

The chain is built from TRBV28 and TRBJ2-3; D uncertain. Germline V gene lookup returns CDR1 MDHEN and CDR2 SYDVKM. Trimming removed 7 bases from V and 6 bases from J, with 14 bases in between. The CDR3 length is 13 residues. The CDR3 loop is CASTRGVGDTQYF. CDR3 DNA sequence: TGTGCCAGCACTCGAGGCGTTGGTGATACGCAGTATTTT.

V usage is TRBV18 and J usage is TRBJ2-5, with TRBD2 identical over 11 bases. Germline V gene lookup returns CDR1 KGHSH and CDR2 LQKENI. Unmatched junction bases numbered 3, after V lost 2 bases and J lost 1 base. The CDR3 contains 16 residues. The CDR3 nucleotides are TGTGCCAGCTCACCAAATAGCGGGAGGGCCCAAGAGACCCAGTACTTC. Amino acid sequence: CASSPNSGRAQETQYF.

This sequence joins TRBV10-3 and TRBJ1-4; 7 bases line up with TRBD1. The CDR3 runs 13 residues. The V and J ends lost 10 bases and 4 bases, in that order; junction bases with no gene match: 6. Germline-derived CDR1 and CDR2 are ENHRY and SYGVKD. The CDR3 coding sequence is TGTGCCAGCCACAGGGGTATTAATGAAAAACTGTTTTTT. Protein product: CASHRGINEKLFF.

The genes are TRBV5-6 and TRBJ2-6, with 9 bases lining up with TRBD1. The CDR3 runs 18 residues. V lost 0 bases, J lost 1 base, and 5 bases stayed unmatched. Germline V gene sequence: CDR1 SGHDT, CDR2 YYEEEE. DNA for the CDR3: TGTGCCAGCAGCTTGGCGGACAGGGGACCTTCTGGGGCCAACGTCCTGACTTTC. Its protein is CASSLADRGPSGANVLTF.

The chain recombines TRBV7-9 with TRBJ2-5; TRBD2 matches at 8 bases. The V gene end was trimmed by 5 bases and the J gene end by 7 bases; junction bases not matched to a gene: 12. This CDR3 contains 15 residues. From germline, CDR1 is SEHNR and CDR2 FQNEAQ (reference sequence). CDR3 coding DNA: TGTGCCAGCAGCCAGAGGCGGGGGGCAGACGGGACCCAGTACTTC. Translation: CASSQRRGADGTQYF.

The chain links TRBV24-1 to TRBJ2-7; 16 nucleotides agree with TRBD2. This CDR3 spans 15 amino acids. CDR1 is KGHDR, CDR2 SFDVKD, per germline. Trimming took 4 bases from V and 5 from J; bases not matched to a gene: 1. The CDR3 region is CATSDGTSGRDEQYF. The CDR3 bases are TGTGCCACCAGTGACGGGACTAGCGGGAGGGACGAGCAGTACTTC.

The chain links TRBV5-1 to TRBJ2-3; the match to TRBD2 covers 13 bases. The CDR3 spans 17 residues. V shed 2 bases and J 3 bases; nucleotides not matched to a gene: 6. Germline loops: CDR1 SGHRS, CDR2 YFSETQ. As DNA, the CDR3 is TGCGCCAGCAGCTTACCCAGGACTAGCGGGGGAACAGATACGCAGTATTTT. Amino acid sequence: CASSLPRTSGGTDTQYF.

The rearrangement uses TRBV7-9 and TRBJ2-7; TRBD2 matches at 9 bases. The trim removed 3 bases at V and 0 bases at J, leaving 0 bases unmatched. From germline, CDR1 is SEHNR and CDR2 FQNEAQ (reference sequence). The CDR3 has 14 amino acids. The CDR3 protein is CASSLTSGSYEQYF. Here the CDR3 DNA reads TGTGCCAGCAGCTTGACTAGCGGCTCCTACGAGCAGTACTTC.

This chain joins TRBV28 and TRBJ1-5; D gene ambiguous. The CDR3 spans 14 residues. The V end was cut by 5 bases, the J end by 11 bases, with 19 bases between. CDR1 is MDHEN, CDR2 SYDVKM, per germline. The CDR3 here is CASSPVRSVSAQHF. For the CDR3, the DNA is TGTGCCAGCAGTCCCGTTCGTAGTGTGTCGGCCCAGCATTTT.

The gene calls are TRBV19 and TRBJ1-4; 7 nucleotides align to TRBD1. Trimming removed 5 bases from V and 4 bases from J; junction bases left unmatched: 10. This CDR3 comprises 16 residues. Germline CDR1 is LNHDA and CDR2 is SQIVND (reference sequence). The CDR3 loop is CASSPRRDSDNEKLFF. The DNA of the CDR3 is TGTGCCAGTAGTCCGAGAAGGGACAGCGATAATGAAAAACTGTTTTTT.

Remarks on this clone: Other DNA sequences within the sample encode an identical CDR3. The chain couples TRBV5-1 to TRBJ2-1; 7 positions match TRBD2. Germline values: CDR1 SGHRS, CDR2 YFSETQ. This CDR3 is built from 13 residues. V shed 4 bases, J shed 5 bases, and the junction held 3 bases outside the gene matches. The CDR3 region is CASSPGGDNEQFF. CDR3 nucleotide sequence: TGCGCCAGCAGCCCGGGGGGAGACAATGAGCAGTTCTTC.

The chain has TRBV6-5 and TRBJ1-5; 10 bases match TRBD1. The CDR3 is made up of 14 amino acids. After removal of 6 bases from V and 7 bases from J, the junction contained 6 bases not matched to a gene. CDR1 is MNHEY and CDR2 is SVGAGI in the germline V gene. Written as DNA, the CDR3 is TGTGCCAGCAGCCCGACAGGGGGCGGACAGCCCCAGCATTTT. Encoded protein: CASSPTGGGQPQHF.

The J gene is TRBJ2-2, the V gene TRBV3-1 (or the pseudogene TRBV3-2); no clear D gene. The V end was cut by 5 bases, the J end by 3 bases, with 19 bases between. Germline assignment: CDR1 LGHDT and CDR2 YNNKEL (reference sequence). There are 17 residues in the CDR3. The CDR3 reads CASSASYRVWDTGELFF. The CDR3 DNA follows: TGTGCCAGCAGCGCTAGTTATCGGGTCTGGGACACCGGGGAGCTGTTTTTT.